These T cell receptor beta chains were read from a single sample in a study of cytomegalovirus exposure and HLA in healthy donors. Clones were read by immunoSEQ multiplex PCR, and TCRdb kept only the in-frame ones, dropping some. The sample contains some 190,000 clones, about 83% of which appear only once. The sequenced sample was PBMCs. These receptors came from a woman aged 18-29 years in good health and CMV-seronegative. CDR3s include the opening cysteine and the closing phenylalanine or tryptophan. The D gene is left open where the match is weak. Clone size is stated in some rows and not others, as once, few, many or a class when expanded.

D: NA
J: TRBJ1-4
size: NA
V: TRBV1
DNA: TGCACCAGCAGCCAAGTAACGCCCGTCCGGGACAGGGGTGCCACCCCCACAACTAATGAAAAACTGTTTTTT
CDR3: CTSSQVTPVRDRGATPTTNEKLFF

D: TRBD1
J: TRBJ2-7
size: NA
V: TRBV4-1
DNA: TGCGCCAGCAGCCGGGACAGGGTCTCCTACGAGCAGTACTTC
CDR3: CASSRDRVSYEQYF

D: TRBD1
J: TRBJ1-2
size: NA
V: TRBV19
DNA: TGTGCCAGTAGTATTCGGGACAGGGGGCTGAGGGGCTACACCTTC
CDR3: CASSIRDRGLRGYTF

D: NA
J: TRBJ2-7
size: NA
V: TRBV5-1
DNA: TGCGCCAGCAGCTTGGGGACACCGTACGAGCAGTACTTC
CDR3: CASSLGTPYEQYF

D: TRBD1
J: TRBJ2-2
size: once
V: TRBV6-1
DNA: TGTGCCAGCAAACTCGACAGGGGTCCCGGGGAGCTGTTTTTT
CDR3: CASKLDRGPGELFF

D: TRBD1
J: TRBJ2-7
size: NA
V: TRBV11-2
DNA: TGTGCCAGCAGCTTGGGGACAGGGGAGCAGTACTTC
CDR3: CASSLGTGEQYF

D: NA
J: TRBJ1-4
size: NA
V: TRBV7-9
DNA: TGTGCCAGCAGCTCCCGCGCCCCCTCAATAGTCCGGGTTAGTGAAAAACTGTTTTTT
CDR3: CASSSRAPSIVRVSEKLFF

D: TRBD2
J: TRBJ2-2
size: NA
V: TRBV11-3
DNA: TGTGCCAGCAGCTTTGCTAGCGGGGGGTCGACCGGGGAGCTGTTTTTT
CDR3: CASSFASGGSTGELFF

D: NA
J: TRBJ1-2
size: NA
V: TRBV5-1
DNA: TGCGCCAGCAGCTTGGAAGGGGAGGGCTATGGCTACACCTTC
CDR3: CASSLEGEGYGYTF

D: TRBD1
J: TRBJ1-5
size: NA
V: TRBV15
DNA: TGTGCCACCAGCAGAGGCGGACAGGGACTAAGGCAGCCCCAGCATTTT
CDR3: CATSRGGQGLRQPQHF

D: NA
J: TRBJ2-4
size: NA
V: TRBV19
DNA: TGTGCCTCTGAGTACAAAAACATTCAGTACTTC
CDR3: CASEYKNIQYF

D: NA
J: TRBJ2-5
size: once
V: TRBV27
DNA: TGTGCCAGCAGTTCAGGAGGCGACGGGACCCAGTACTTC
CDR3: CASSSGGDGTQYF

D: NA
J: TRBJ2-3
size: NA
V: TRBV2
DNA: TGTGCCAGCAGTAGGACAAGCACAGATACGCAGTATTTT
CDR3: CASSRTSTDTQYF

D: TRBD1
J: TRBJ1-2
size: NA
V: TRBV6-4
DNA: TGTGCCAGCAGCATAAGGACAGGGGACTATGGCTACACCTTC
CDR3: CASSIRTGDYGYTF

D: NA
J: TRBJ2-1
size: once
V: TRBV30
DNA: TGTGCCTGGAGTGTACTCTCCTACAATGAGCAGTTCTTC
CDR3: CAWSVLSYNEQFF

D: NA
J: TRBJ1-1
size: NA
V: TRBV7-6
DNA: TGTGCCAGCAGCTTAATTTTAAGGGGCAGCTTGAACACTGAAGCTTTCTTT
CDR3: CASSLILRGSLNTEAFF

D: NA
J: TRBJ1-4
size: NA
V: TRBV2
DNA: TGTGCCAGCAGTGGCGGCAGGGCTCGTGAAAAACTGTTTTTT
CDR3: CASSGGRAREKLFF

D: NA
J: TRBJ1-1
size: few
V: TRBV7-6
DNA: TGTGCCAGCAGCTTAGAGGACAGAGGCACTGAAGCTTTCTTT
CDR3: CASSLEDRGTEAFF

D: NA
J: TRBJ1-1
size: NA
V: TRBV4-1
DNA: TGCGCCAGCAGCCAAGATCCCTCGGGGGGATGGTTCACTGAAGCTTTCTTT
CDR3: CASSQDPSGGWFTEAFF

D: NA
J: TRBJ1-1
size: NA
V: TRBV27
DNA: TGTGCCAGCAGCTTTAACAGGGATAGCATACCTTTCTTT
CDR3: CASSFNRDSIPFF

D: TRBD1
J: TRBJ2-7
size: once
V: TRBV6-5
DNA: TGTGCCAGCAGTTACTTGGAGGACAGGGGTTCCTACGAGCAGTACTTC
CDR3: CASSYLEDRGSYEQYF

D: NA
J: TRBJ1-1
size: NA
V: TRBV11-2
DNA: TGTGCCAGCAACCACGGACATGGTGACACTGAAGCTTTCTTT
CDR3: CASNHGHGDTEAFF

D: NA
J: TRBJ2-1
size: NA
V: TRBV11-3
DNA: TGTGCCAGCAGCTTAGGTCCGGGATCGGAGGATTACAATGAGCAGTTCTTC
CDR3: CASSLGPGSEDYNEQFF

D: TRBD1
J: TRBJ1-4
size: NA
V: TRBV2
DNA: TGTGCCAGCAGAGCCCCGACAGGGGTTAATGAAAAACTGTTTTTT
CDR3: CASRAPTGVNEKLFF

D: TRBD1
J: TRBJ1-2
size: NA
V: TRBV5-4
DNA: TGTGCCAGCAGCTGGGGGCCCACAGGGGGCACTGGCTACACCTTC
CDR3: CASSWGPTGGTGYTF

D: TRBD1
J: TRBJ2-7
size: NA
V: TRBV7-9
DNA: TGTGCCAGCAGCTCTACCAAGGGACAGTTCTACGAGCAGTACTTC
CDR3: CASSSTKGQFYEQYF

D: NA
J: TRBJ1-1
size: NA
V: TRBV5-1
DNA: TGCGCCAGCAGCGACACAGCAAAAGGGGGGAACACTGAAGCTTTCTTT
CDR3: CASSDTAKGGNTEAFF

D: TRBD1
J: TRBJ2-1
size: NA
V: TRBV19
DNA: TGTGCCAGTAGTGGCTCCTCGACAGGGTTCTACAATGAGCAGTTCTTC
CDR3: CASSGSSTGFYNEQFF

D: TRBD1
J: TRBJ1-5
size: NA
V: TRBV10-3
DNA: TGTGCCATCAGGGGACAGGGGGCGGATCAGCCCCAGCATTTT
CDR3: CAIRGQGADQPQHF

D: NA
J: TRBJ1-3
size: NA
V: TRBV7-3
DNA: TGTGCCAGCAGCTTGGTTCCAGGGAAAATCTCTGGAAACACCATATATTTT
CDR3: CASSLVPGKISGNTIYF

D: TRBD1
J: TRBJ1-3
size: NA
V: TRBV6-5
DNA: TGTGCCAGCGGCCGACAGGGCCCTGGAAACACCATATATTTT
CDR3: CASGRQGPGNTIYF